The rows below give T cell receptor beta chains drawn from one sample of a study of naive and memory T cell subsets. MiXCR was run by TCRdb on the UMI-ligation and nested PCR reads, yielding one entry per CDR3 protein. Altogether 120,000 to 150,000 distinct CDR3 sequences are present, approximately 15% being singletons, with the ten largest covering roughly 0.14%. The sequenced material came from naive CD4+ T cells from blood. The receptors stem from a human donor in good health. Each CDR3 is given with its conserved first and last residue.

CDR3 protein,V gene,J gene
CASSVDWESYGYTF,TRBV9,TRBJ1-2
CASSLSGGSHNEQFF,TRBV7-7,TRBJ2-1
CASIRTGGTDTQYF,TRBV5-1,TRBJ2-3
CASSQFALAVEGPNSYEQYF,TRBV4-1,TRBJ2-7
CASSVDEETQYF,TRBV9,TRBJ2-5
CASSFRTSGIYEQYF,TRBV7-9,TRBJ2-7
CASSSPGQGSYEQYF,TRBV5-4,TRBJ2-7
CASSQGNEQFF,TRBV4-2,TRBJ2-1
CASSGLINTGELFF,TRBV6-1,TRBJ2-2
CASSPTGSGDNEQFF,TRBV5-1,TRBJ2-1
CASSYYYGSSYEQYF,TRBV6-5,TRBJ2-7
CASSLTVAQFF,TRBV7-9,TRBJ2-1
CSVRTGRAGELFF,TRBV29-1,TRBJ2-2
CASSKNGQGPINEKLFF,TRBV7-9,TRBJ1-4
CASSNGQIDTDTQYF,TRBV7-6,TRBJ2-3
CASSLPGTGGVEQYF,TRBV28,TRBJ2-7
CASSLAGGTETQYF,TRBV5-1,TRBJ2-5